What follows are 16 T cell receptor beta chains derived from one specimen sequenced in a study of cytomegalovirus exposure and HLA in healthy donors. The PCR used 60 Vbeta and 13 Jbeta primers. Sequenced by immunoSEQ multiplex PCR; TCRdb stores in-frame clones only, minus some. The sample shows over 75,000 clones, and more than 0.45% sits with its ten largest clones. Material: PBMCs. All receptors derive from a middle-aged man in good health and CMV-seronegative.

The chain carries TRBV11-2 and TRBJ1-2; the D is unclear. Between the trimmed V and J ends, which lost 1 base and 0 bases, there was a span of 18 bases. CDR3 size: 18 residues. CDR1 and CDR2 from the germline V gene are SGHAT and FQNNGV. CDR3 in amino acids: CASSLAPTTAAPNYGYTF. CDR3 DNA: TGTGCCAGCAGCTTAGCCCCTACGACGGCAGCGCCTAACTATGGCTACACCTTC.

The V gene is TRBV28, the J gene TRBJ1-1, with 7 bases lining up with TRBD1. Trimming took 6 bases from V and 5 from J; bases not matched to a gene: 12. Germline CDR1 MDHEN, CDR2 SYDVKM. The CDR3 is 15 amino acids. DNA of the CDR3: TGTGCCAGCAGCACCCTCTTAGGGGGCAGGACTGAAGCTTTCTTT. Its protein product is CASSTLLGGRTEAFF.

The chain links TRBV7-9 to TRBJ1-2, with 7 bases lining up with TRBD1. The CDR3 spans 14 residues. V lost 5 bases, J lost 2 bases, and 5 bases stayed unmatched. The germline gives CDR1 SEHNR, CDR2 FQNEAQ (reference sequence). CDR3 protein: CASSPGQQNYGYTF. CDR3 nucleotides: TGTGCCAGCAGCCCGGGACAGCAAAACTATGGCTACACCTTC.

V and J are TRBV6-6 and TRBJ1-5; TRBD1 might be the D (5 bases). Trimming left V 0 bases short and J 1 base short, with 10 bases between. Germline CDR1 and CDR2: MNHNY and SVGAGI (reference sequence). The CDR3 length is 16 residues. The CDR3 loop reads CASSYSRPGSNQPQHF. In DNA form, the CDR3 reads TGTGCCAGCAGTTACTCGAGGCCAGGGAGCAATCAGCCCCAGCATTTT.

The chain's CDR3 is CASSYWAGSNEKLFF. In DNA, the CDR3 is TGTGCCAGCAGTTACTGGGCAGGCAGTAATGAAAAACTGTTTTTT. This chain connects TRBV6-5 to TRBJ1-4; D not resolved. The CDR3 runs 15 residues. V was clipped by 1 base and J by 4 bases, with 10 bases between them. From germline, CDR1 is MNHEY and CDR2 SVGAGI.

The gene calls are TRBV19 and TRBJ1-2, with TRBD1 matching 10 bases. Germline V lookup: CDR1 LNHDA, CDR2 SQIVND (reference sequence). This CDR3 has 13 residues. V shed 6 bases, J shed 6 bases, and the junction held 4 bases outside the gene matches. CDR3 sequence: CASRKGQGDGYTF. DNA for the CDR3: TGTGCCAGTAGGAAAGGACAGGGGGATGGCTACACCTTC. The whole variable domain, remainder taken from reference TRBV19 and TRBJ1-2, is DGGITQSPKYLFRKEGQNVTLSCEQNLNHDAMYWYRQDPGQGLRLIYYSQIVNDFQKGDIAEGYSVSREKKESFPLTVTSAQKNPTAFYLCASRKGQGDGYTFGSGTRLTVV.

V and J are TRBV5-6 and TRBJ2-7; D gene uncertain. This CDR3 is 12 amino acids long. V lost 1 base to trimming and J lost 4 bases, with 6 bases between them. Per germline, CDR1 SGHDT and CDR2 YYEEEE. CDR3 loop: CASSLPSYEQYF. The CDR3 DNA reads as TGTGCCAGCAGCTTGCCGTCTTACGAGCAGTACTTC.

V is TRBV7-9 and J is TRBJ1-2; possibly TRBD1 for D (6 bases). Trimming left V 4 bases short and J 1 base short, with 13 bases between. Germline V gene data show CDR1 as SEHNR and CDR2 as FQNEAQ (reference sequence). The CDR3 has 15 amino acids. CDR3 coding DNA: TGTGCCAGCAGCTCCGGGGGGGGCTATAACTATGGCTACACCTTC. Protein sequence: CASSSGGGYNYGYTF.

This chain connects TRBV27 to TRBJ1-6; weak D call: TRBD1 (6 bases). Trimming took 0 bases from V and 10 from J, leaving 22 bases between them. Germline CDR1 reads MNHEY; CDR2 reads SMNVEV (reference sequence). CDR3 length: 18 amino acids. DNA for the CDR3: TGTGCCAGCAGTTTATCGATTTCTGCCGGAAGGGGGTCCTCACCCCTCCACTTT. The encoded protein is CASSLSISAGRGSSPLHF.

The J gene is TRBJ2-6, the V gene TRBV6-1, with 8 bases lining up with TRBD1. Germline assignment: CDR1 MNHNS and CDR2 SASEGT. This CDR3 region has 18 residues. After removal of 4 bases from V and 4 bases from J, the junction contained 12 bases not matched to a gene. For the CDR3, the DNA is TGTGCCAGCAGTGGACGACAGGGGCCTAGAACCGGGGCCAACGTCCTGACTTTC. Its protein is CASSGRQGPRTGANVLTF.

This chain joins TRBV14 and TRBJ2-7; 7 bases agree with TRBD1. Per germline, CDR1 SGHDN and CDR2 FVKESK. The CDR3 loop spans 11 amino acids. The V gene end was trimmed by 9 bases and the J gene end by 7 bases; junction bases not matched to a gene: 6. The CDR3: CARTGTGEQYF. The CDR3, as DNA: TGTGCCAGGACAGGGACGGGGGAGCAGTACTTC.

CDR3 loop: CASSVGFGGGGYGYTF. Written as DNA, the CDR3 is TGTGCCAGCAGCGTAGGGTTTGGAGGAGGAGGCTATGGCTACACCTTC. The V gene is TRBV9, the J gene TRBJ1-2; D is uncertain. This CDR3 is built from 16 residues. Germline CDR1 and CDR2: SGDLS and YYNGEE. Trimming cost V 0 bases and J 4 bases, with 16 bases left between them.

This chain uses TRBV28 with TRBJ2-7; no firm D call. The germline CDR1 and CDR2 sequences are MDHEN and SYDVKM. The CDR3 has 14 amino acids. Trimming took off 4 bases at V and 2 bases at J, with 12 bases between the two ends. The CDR3 loop reads CASSSGTSAYEQYF. The CDR3 region has the DNA TGTGCCAGCAGTTCAGGAACGTCAGCCTACGAGCAGTACTTC.

The V call is TRBV15, the J call TRBJ2-7; a possible D gene is TRBD2 (5 bases). With 0 bases removed from V and 4 bases from J, the gap between germline ends came to 10 bases. CDR3 length: 14 residues. Germline loops: CDR1 LNHNV, CDR2 YYDKDF (reference sequence). The CDR3 DNA follows: TGTGCCACCAGCAGAGATTGGACGGGATACGAGCAGTACTTC. It codes for CATSRDWTGYEQYF.

This chain connects TRBV28 to TRBJ2-7; 9 nucleotides agree with TRBD1. The junction had 10 bases not matched to a gene; V was cut back by 10 bases and J by 3 bases. The CDR3 contains 14 residues. Germline V gene lookup returns CDR1 MDHEN and CDR2 SYDVKM. This chain's CDR3 is CAIAPQGALYEQYF. The CDR3 DNA reads TGTGCCATTGCTCCACAGGGGGCCCTCTACGAGCAGTACTTC. Full variable domain (outside the CDR3, taken from reference TRBV28 and TRBJ2-7): DVKVTQSSRYLVKRTGEKVFLECVQDMDHENMFWYRQDPGLGLRLIYFSYDVKMKEKGDIPEGYSVSREKKERFSLILESASTNQTSMYLCAIAPQGALYEQYFGPGTRLTVT.

The gene calls are TRBV28 and TRBJ1-5, with TRBD1 as a possible D gene (5 bases). V was trimmed by 6 bases and J by 3 bases, leaving 15 bases between them. The CDR3 spans 15 residues. The germline gives CDR1 MDHEN, CDR2 SYDVKM. CDR3 nucleotide sequence: TGTGCCAGCAGCCCTCTTCGGGGGAACAATCAGCCCCAGCATTTT. Its protein is CASSPLRGNNQPQHF. Together with reference TRBV28 and TRBJ1-5, the CDR3 gives the full variable domain: DVKVTQSSRYLVKRTGEKVFLECVQDMDHENMFWYRQDPGLGLRLIYFSYDVKMKEKGDIPEGYSVSREKKERFSLILESASTNQTSMYLCASSPLRGNNQPQHFGDGTRLSIL.